Listed below are T cell receptor beta chains from one sample, sequenced in a study of T cell responses to AZD1222 COVID-19 vaccine. Here immunoSEQ multiplex PCR was the method, and the copy in TCRdb shows in-frame clones only, minus some. The repertoire has some 200,000 clones, over 85% of them found once; the top ten carry around 3.6%. The sample in question was peripheral blood, obtained 28 days after the second dose of the MenACWY control vaccine. The receptor set was obtained from an adult who received the MenACWY meningococcal vaccine as a control. Both conserved end residues are part of each CDR3. D genes are given only for firm matches. Clone size is not always given. Where it is, it says once, few, many or a class for expanded clones.

j_call clone_size d_call v_call cdr3_nt cdr3_aa
TRBJ1-1 - TRBD1 TRBV2 TGTGCCAGCAGCCCTTTGACAGGGGGCACTGAAGCTTTCTTT CASSPLTGGTEAFF
TRBJ2-1 once TRBD1 TRBV7-9 TGTGCCAGCAGCCTTCTGGGACAGGGCTACAATGAGCAGTTCTTC CASSLLGQGYNEQFF
TRBJ1-1 - - TRBV14 TGTGCCAGCACCCTAGGGTTGAACACTGAAGCTTTCTTT CASTLGLNTEAFF
TRBJ2-5 - - TRBV19 TGTGCCAGTAATCCGGCCCCGGGGGAGACCCAGTACTTC CASNPAPGETQYF
TRBJ2-7 once TRBD1 TRBV12-3/TRBV12-4 TGTGCCATCTCGGACAGGGGTAGCGAGCAGTACTTC CAISDRGSEQYF
TRBJ2-7 - TRBD2 TRBV11-2 TGTGCCAGCAGCTGGACTAGCGGGCAGAACTACGAGCAGTACTTC CASSWTSGQNYEQYF
TRBJ1-5 once - TRBV7-2 TGTGCCAGCAGTCCCCAGGGAAGCAATCAGCCCCAGCATTTT CASSPQGSNQPQHF
TRBJ2-3 - TRBD1 TRBV7-2 TGTGCCAGCAGCTCCGGGACAGTTTTCACAGATACGCAGTATTTT CASSSGTVFTDTQYF
TRBJ1-3 - - TRBV28 TGTGCCAGCAGTTTCCCCGGAACTGGAAACACCATATATTTT CASSFPGTGNTIYF
TRBJ2-5 - TRBD2 TRBV15 TGTGCCACCAGCAGAGAAGGTAGCGGGAGAGGTAGGGCGGAGACCCAGTACTTC CATSREGSGRGRAETQYF
TRBJ1-5 - - TRBV27 TGTGCCAGCAGTTTAGGCCCCGGGAGCAATCAGCCCCAGCATTTT CASSLGPGSNQPQHF
TRBJ1-1 - - TRBV7-3 TGTGCCAGCAGCTTAAGACACCAGAACACTGAAGCTTTCTTT CASSLRHQNTEAFF
TRBJ2-1 - TRBD2 TRBV18 TGTGCCAGCTCACGGTCTTCAACGGGGGGTCTGGATGAGCAGTTCTTC CASSRSSTGGLDEQFF
TRBJ1-2 once - TRBV30 TGTGCCTGGGAACCAGGAGGAGGCTCTGGCTACACCTTC CAWEPGGGSGYTF
TRBJ2-1 few TRBD2 TRBV27 TGTGCCAGCAGTGCGGGGGCTCTAGCGGGAGGAAGGGCCTACAATGAGCAGTTCTTC CASSAGALAGGRAYNEQFF